This TCR beta chain was sequenced during a study of blood T cell repertoires in COVID-19. Study in general: Acute and convalescent COVID-19 specimens originated in the United States, Italy and Spain. PBMCs, B-cell-depleted T cells, or T cells were the source of the cDNA or gDNA that made up the material.

In the original workflow: Reference gene primers were amplified, and this amplification served to estimate nucleated cell counts. The table came from immunoSEQ multiplex PCR; TCRdb's copy has only in-frame clones and leaves some out. V and J calls and clone size come straight from that table; D and trimming were deduced from the DNA. The profile covers 150,000 to 200,000 clones, with approximately 85% appearing a single time and around 1.1% taken by the ten largest. Germline-derived CDR1 and CDR2 are SGHNT and YYREEE (reference sequence). The CDR3 consists of 12 residues. Germline trimming cut 4 bases from V and 7 bases from J; bases unmatched to any gene: 4.

The sequence derives from a man in his forties with acute or convalescent COVID-19. V and J are TRBV5-4 and TRBJ1-2; 7 bases match TRBD1. The specimen was peripheral blood. CDR3 coding DNA: TGTGCCAGCAGCCGGACAGGTGCTGGCTACACCTTC. Its translation is CASSRTGAGYTF.